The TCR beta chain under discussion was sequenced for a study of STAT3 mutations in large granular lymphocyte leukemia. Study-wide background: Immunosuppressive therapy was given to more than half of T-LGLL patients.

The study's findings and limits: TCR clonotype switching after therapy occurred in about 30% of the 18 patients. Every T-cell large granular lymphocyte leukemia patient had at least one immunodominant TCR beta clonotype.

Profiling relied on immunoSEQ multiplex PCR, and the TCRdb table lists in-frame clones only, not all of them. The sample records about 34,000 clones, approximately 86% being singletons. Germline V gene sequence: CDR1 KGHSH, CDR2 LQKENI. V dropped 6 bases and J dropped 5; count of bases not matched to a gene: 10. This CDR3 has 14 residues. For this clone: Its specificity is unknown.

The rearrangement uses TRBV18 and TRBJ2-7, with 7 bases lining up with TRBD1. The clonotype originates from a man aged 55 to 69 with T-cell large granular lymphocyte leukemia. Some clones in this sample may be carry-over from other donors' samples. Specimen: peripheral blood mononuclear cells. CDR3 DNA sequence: TGTGCCAGCTCCCAGAAGACAGGGTCCCACGAGCAGTACTTC. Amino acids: CASSQKTGSHEQYF.